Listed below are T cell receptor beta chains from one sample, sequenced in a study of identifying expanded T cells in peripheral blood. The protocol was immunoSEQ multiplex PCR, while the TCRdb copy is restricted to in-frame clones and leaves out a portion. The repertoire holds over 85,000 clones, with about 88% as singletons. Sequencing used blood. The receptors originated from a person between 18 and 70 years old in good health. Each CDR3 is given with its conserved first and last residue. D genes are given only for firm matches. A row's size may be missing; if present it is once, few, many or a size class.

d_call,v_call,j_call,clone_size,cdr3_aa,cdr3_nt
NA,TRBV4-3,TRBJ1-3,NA,CASSQDPRALSGNTIYF,TGCGCCAGCAGCCAAGACCCCAGGGCCCTCTCTGGAAACACCATATATTTT
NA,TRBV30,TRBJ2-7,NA,CAWSVGGGSSYEQYF,TGTGCCTGGAGTGTCGGTGGGGGCTCCTCCTACGAGCAGTACTTC
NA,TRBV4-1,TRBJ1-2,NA,CASSQGATGWIGGYTF,TGCGCCAGCAGCCAAGGGGCGACAGGCTGGATCGGTGGCTACACCTTC
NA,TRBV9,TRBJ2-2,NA,CASSPVVANTGELFF,TGTGCCAGCAGCCCTGTGGTTGCGAACACCGGGGAGCTGTTTTTT
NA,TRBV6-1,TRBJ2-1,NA,CASSEALGSDEQFF,TGTGCCAGCAGTGAAGCACTGGGGAGCGATGAGCAGTTCTTC
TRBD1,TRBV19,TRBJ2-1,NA,CASKGSGRGWVNEQFF,TGTGCCAGTAAGGGCAGTGGCAGGGGGTGGGTCAATGAGCAGTTCTTC
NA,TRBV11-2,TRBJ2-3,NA,CASSLDLGGGLAFTDTQYF,TGTGCCAGCAGCTTAGACCTGGGAGGGGGCCTCGCTTTCACAGATACGCAGTATTTT
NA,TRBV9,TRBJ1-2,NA,CASSVAPGYNYGYTF,TGTGCCAGCAGCGTAGCCCCGGGATATAACTATGGCTACACCTTC
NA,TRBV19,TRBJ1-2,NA,CASSVVTGGRNYGYTF,TGTGCCAGTAGTGTAGTGACAGGAGGAAGGAACTATGGCTACACCTTC
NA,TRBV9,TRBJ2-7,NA,CASSVESGRGSTYEQYF,TGTGCCAGCAGCGTAGAATCGGGTCGCGGATCAACCTACGAGCAGTACTTC
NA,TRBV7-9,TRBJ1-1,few,CASSLVLQGNTEAFF,TGTGCCAGCAGCTTGGTACTCCAGGGTAACACTGAAGCTTTCTTT
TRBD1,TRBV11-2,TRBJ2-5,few,CASSLEDRGRAWLGQETQYF,TGTGCCAGCAGCTTAGAGGACAGGGGGCGAGCTTGGCTTGGCCAAGAGACCCAGTACTTC
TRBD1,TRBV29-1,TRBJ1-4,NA,CSATGGTNEKLFF,TGCAGCGCCACAGGGGGCACTAATGAAAAACTGTTTTTT
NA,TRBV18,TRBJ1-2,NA,CASSPRWGEDYGYTF,TGTGCCAGCTCACCAAGGTGGGGAGAAGACTATGGCTACACCTTC
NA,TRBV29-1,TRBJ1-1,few,CSVARGAEAFF,TGCAGCGTAGCCCGGGGGGCTGAAGCTTTCTTT
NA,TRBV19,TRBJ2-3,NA,CASNSFSGTRGSTDTQYF,TGTGCCAGTAATTCATTTTCCGGGACACGGGGGAGCACAGATACGCAGTATTTT
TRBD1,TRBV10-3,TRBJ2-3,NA,CAISGQGADTQYF,TGTGCCATCAGTGGTCAGGGGGCGGATACGCAGTATTTT
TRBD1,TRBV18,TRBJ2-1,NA,CASSLGQYNEQFF,TGTGCCAGCTCACTGGGACAGTACAATGAGCAGTTCTTC
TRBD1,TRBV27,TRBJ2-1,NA,CASSAGTGYSWNEQFF,TGTGCCAGCAGTGCCGGGACAGGGTACTCCTGGAATGAGCAGTTCTTC
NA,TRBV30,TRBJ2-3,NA,CAWSAPFTSDTQYF,TGTGCCTGGAGTGCCCCGTTCACCTCAGATACGCAGTATTTT
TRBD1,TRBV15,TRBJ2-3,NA,CATSRQGAIADTQYF,TGTGCCACCAGCAGACAGGGGGCGATCGCAGATACGCAGTATTTT
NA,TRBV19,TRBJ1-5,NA,CASRWNYSNQPQHF,TGTGCCAGTAGATGGAATTATAGCAATCAGCCCCAGCATTTT
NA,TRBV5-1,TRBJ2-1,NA,CASSVSGVRFF,TGCGCCAGCAGCGTCTCAGGGGTAAGGTTCTTC
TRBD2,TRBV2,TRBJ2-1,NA,CASLGTSGGQSTNEQFF,TGTGCCAGCCTCGGGACTAGCGGGGGGCAATCGACCAATGAGCAGTTCTTC
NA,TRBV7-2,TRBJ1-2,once,CASSFKGADGYTF,TGTGCCAGCAGCTTCAAGGGTGCGGATGGCTACACCTTC
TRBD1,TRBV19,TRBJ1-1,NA,CASSFTGTGDTEAFF,TGTGCCAGTAGTTTTACCGGGACAGGGGACACTGAAGCTTTCTTT
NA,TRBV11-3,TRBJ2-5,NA,CASSLRIEAGETQYF,TGTGCCAGCAGCTTAAGAATTGAGGCCGGAGAGACCCAGTACTTC
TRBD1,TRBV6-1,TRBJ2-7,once,CASSSGQDYEQYF,TGTGCCAGCAGTTCGGGACAGGACTACGAGCAGTACTTC
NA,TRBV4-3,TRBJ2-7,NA,CASSQEEVGPGSAYEQYF,TGCGCCAGCAGCCAAGAAGAGGTGGGGCCAGGGTCGGCCTACGAGCAGTACTTC
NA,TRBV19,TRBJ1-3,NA,CASRSSGNTIYF,TGTGCCAGCAGGAGTTCTGGAAACACCATATATTTT
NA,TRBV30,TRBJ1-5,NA,CAWSGGTGQPQHF,TGTGCCTGGTCGGGCGGGACGGGTCAGCCCCAGCATTTT
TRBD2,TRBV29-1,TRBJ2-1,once,CSVAGLAGGQVEQFF,TGCAGCGTCGCGGGACTAGCGGGGGGGCAGGTTGAGCAGTTCTTC
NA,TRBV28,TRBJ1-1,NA,CASSVSTTEAFF,TGTGCCAGCAGCGTTAGTACCACTGAAGCTTTCTTT
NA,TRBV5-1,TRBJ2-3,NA,CASSLNLRGLTDTQYF,TGCGCCAGCAGCCTAAATCTCAGGGGCCTGACAGATACGCAGTATTTT
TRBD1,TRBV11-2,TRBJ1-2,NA,CASSLARGPYGYTF,TGTGCCAGCAGCTTAGCCAGGGGGCCTTATGGCTACACCTTC
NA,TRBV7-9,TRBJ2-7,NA,CASSSATAPYEQYF,TGTGCCAGCAGCTCAGCCACAGCCCCCTACGAGCAGTACTTC
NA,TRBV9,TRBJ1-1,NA,CASSVAGRNTEAFF,TGTGCCAGCAGCGTAGCGGGGAGGAACACTGAAGCTTTCTTT
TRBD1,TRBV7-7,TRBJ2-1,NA,CASSLAGQGDNEQFF,TGTGCCAGCAGCTTAGCGGGACAGGGAGATAATGAGCAGTTCTTC
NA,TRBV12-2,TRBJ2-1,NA,CASSSSPASVLQFF,TGTGCCAGCAGCTCCTCACCCGCCTCCGTTTTGCAGTTCTTC
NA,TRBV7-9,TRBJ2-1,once,CASSLALNEQFF,TGTGCCAGCAGCTTAGCGTTAAATGAGCAGTTCTTC